A selection of T cell receptor beta chains follows, all from one sample in a study of blood T cell repertoires in COVID-19. Sequencing used immunoSEQ multiplex PCR; TCRdb keeps in-frame clones, though not all of them. The data show 71,000 or so clones, roughly 87% seen once. The source material was peripheral blood. Every receptor here comes from a man aged 45 to 65 with acute or convalescent COVID-19. Each CDR3 is given without its conserved first and last residue.

>TRBV7-2|TRBJ1-4
ASSLEAGKLF
>TRBV5-4|TRBJ2-3
ASRQNPTDTQY
>TRBV18|TRBJ2-1
ASSPGTSTLRGEQF
>TRBV27|TRBJ2-3
ASSLSAETMQDTQY
>TRBV14|TRBJ1-2
ASSPWGYNNYGYT
>TRBV4-3|TRBJ2-5
ASSQDLLGGPQETQY
>TRBV28|TRBJ1-5
ASSLRSPEGLYSNQPQH
>TRBV7-2|TRBJ1-5
ASSQNRDQPQH
>TRBV7-9|TRBJ2-5
ASSLVGSPGQETQY
>TRBV18|TRBJ1-1
ASSPSLNAEAF
>TRBV5-4|TRBJ1-4
ASSFGAGREKLF
>TRBV2|TRBJ2-3
ASSPQGYTDTQY
>TRBV3-1/TRBV3-2|TRBJ1-5
ASSQDLRGPQH
>TRBV15|TRBJ2-2
ATRHPTGGVISGELF
>TRBV12-3/TRBV12-4|TRBJ1-1
ASSTGQGTEAF
>TRBV7-9|TRBJ1-2
ASRPYDSLFYYGYT
>TRBV12-3/TRBV12-4|TRBJ1-5
ASSRGYQPQH
>TRBV4-1|TRBJ1-4
ASSQEPRTGRSATNEKLF
>TRBV19|TRBJ1-1
ASTEGTGGTEAF
>TRBV5-4|TRBJ2-7
ASSLAGATEQY
>TRBV27|TRBJ2-7
ASSLEGGRREYEQY
>TRBV7-2|TRBJ1-2
ASSFVPASYGYT
>TRBV4-1|TRBJ1-2
ASSQDWAAYGYT
>TRBV15|TRBJ1-3
ATSERRSSGNTIY
>TRBV6-5|TRBJ1-1
ASSYSAGNTEAF
>TRBV30|TRBJ1-1
AWSVSDTEAF
>TRBV7-2|TRBJ2-7
ASSLGQGPSGEQY
>TRBV20-1|TRBJ2-1
SASGWSSGGRGSYNEQF
>TRBV5-1|TRBJ2-1
ASSLFVSGRAGSYNEQF
>TRBV28|TRBJ2-7
ASRDGQSYSYEQY
>TRBV10-3|TRBJ1-2
AISAGTGNYT
>TRBV6-2/TRBV6-3|TRBJ2-6
ASSYSRDRGDGANVLT
>TRBV25-1|TRBJ1-1
ASSGRDRIAF
>TRBV20-1|TRBJ2-1
SASGPGYNEQF
>TRBV6-5|TRBJ2-7
ASSYSVGIYEQY
>TRBV14|TRBJ2-7
ASSLGHTYEQY